A single sample is the source of the 14 T cell receptor beta chains below, sequenced in a study of PD-L1 blockade in urothelial cancer. Sequenced by immunoSEQ multiplex PCR; TCRdb stores in-frame clones only, minus some. This repertoire shows some 67,000 clones, roughly 89% found once; its top ten account for 3.4%. Sequencing used PBMCs, obtained around atezolizumab (anti-PD-L1) treatment. The receptor set was obtained from a man aged 55 to 70 with urothelial cancer.

This chain joins TRBV6-1 and TRBJ2-1; the match to TRBD2 covers 10 bases. There are 15 residues in the CDR3. V shed 1 base, J shed 10 bases, and the junction held 7 bases outside the gene matches. Germline loops: CDR1 MNHNS, CDR2 SASEGT. The CDR3 DNA is TGTGCCAGCAGTGAAGAACTAGCGGGATTCGGGGAGCAGTTCTTC. As protein: CASSEELAGFGEQFF.

The chain has TRBV9 and TRBJ1-6; 9 bases are shared with TRBD1. After removal of 0 bases from V and 11 bases from J, the junction contained 3 bases not matched to a gene. The CDR3 loop spans 14 amino acids. Germline lookup yields CDR1 SGDLS and CDR2 YYNGEE. The CDR3, as DNA: TGTGCCAGCAGCGTAGGACAGGGGGTTCCACCCCTCCACTTT. Protein sequence: CASSVGQGVPPLHF.

The V and J genes are TRBV5-4 and TRBJ2-2; 7 bases fit TRBD2. Germline lookup yields CDR1 SGHNT and CDR2 YYREEE (reference sequence). V lost 4 bases, J lost 1 base, and 1 base stayed unmatched. The CDR3 consists of 14 residues. The CDR3 DNA follows: TGTGCCAGCAGCGTAGCGGGGAACACCGGGGAGCTGTTTTTT. Translation: CASSVAGNTGELFF.

The chain links TRBV7-8 to TRBJ1-4; TRBD1 agrees at 9 bases. The CDR3 extends over 16 amino acids. Germline trimming cut 0 bases from V and 7 bases from J; bases unmatched to any gene: 6. CDR1 SGHVS and CDR2 FQNEAQ come from the germline V gene. The CDR3 reads CASSLAPGQGSEKLFF. The CDR3 DNA reads as TGTGCCAGCAGCTTAGCACCGGGACAGGGAAGTGAAAAACTGTTTTTT.

V and J are TRBV7-9 and TRBJ2-7, with TRBD2 identical over 11 bases. This CDR3 is 15 amino acids long. Germline V CDR1 and CDR2: SEHNR, FQNEAQ (reference sequence). The junction had 8 bases not matched to a gene; V was cut back by 5 bases and J by 5 bases. DNA for the CDR3: TGTGCCAGCAGCGTGACTAGCGGGAAATCAGACGAGCAGTACTTC. As protein: CASSVTSGKSDEQYF.

This clone was detected once. V gene TRBV6-6 combines with J gene TRBJ2-5; weak D call: TRBD2 (6 bases). Germline lookup yields CDR1 MNHNY and CDR2 SVGAGI (reference sequence). With 4 bases removed from V and 5 bases from J, the gap between germline ends came to 11 bases. This CDR3 has 13 amino acids. The CDR3 bases are TGTGCCAGCAGTTCCTCGGAGGGGGAGACCCAGTACTTC. Its translation: CASSSSEGETQYF.

V is TRBV18 and J is TRBJ2-1, with D unresolved. The CDR3 runs 14 residues. CDR1 is KGHSH, CDR2 LQKENI, per germline. V gave up 0 bases and J gave up 8 bases, with 11 bases separating them. CDR3 DNA sequence: TGTGCCAGCTCACCACCGGTGCTTTCAGATGAGCAGTTCTTC. Protein product: CASSPPVLSDEQFF.

DNA of the CDR3: TGTGCCAGCAGCTTACAAAACAGGGGCGATCCTTTCTTT. Translation: CASSLQNRGDPFF. The J gene is TRBJ1-1, the V gene TRBV7-2, with 7 positions matching TRBD1. Germline V gene data show CDR1 as SGHTA and CDR2 as FQGNSA. The CDR3 covers 13 residues. V shed 2 bases and J 12 bases; nucleotides not matched to a gene: 9. Complete variable domain (other parts from reference TRBV7-2 and TRBJ1-1): GAGVSQSPSNKVTEKGKDVELRCDPISGHTALYWYRQSLGQGLEFLIYFQGNSAPDKSGLPSDRFSAERTGGSVSTLTIQRTQQEDSAVYLCASSLQNRGDPFFGQGTRLTVV.

The chain has TRBV28 and TRBJ2-4; possible D gene TRBD1, 6 bases. The germline gives CDR1 MDHEN, CDR2 SYDVKM. The CDR3 is 15 amino acids. The V end was cut by 2 bases, the J end by 7 bases, with 15 bases between. The CDR3: CASSLPQGMENIQYF. CDR3 nucleotides: TGTGCCAGCAGTTTACCTCAGGGGATGGAGAACATTCAGTACTTC.

The CDR3, as DNA: TGTGCCACCAGCAGAGATTCCGGGGAAAAACTGTTTTTT. Amino acid sequence: CATSRDSGEKLFF. This chain uses TRBV15 with TRBJ1-4, with D unclear. Deletions cut 0 bases from V and 8 bases from J, with 7 bases between. The CDR3 is 13 amino acids. Germline V gene lookup returns CDR1 LNHNV and CDR2 YYDKDF (reference sequence).

The chain carries TRBV2 and TRBJ2-7, with D possibly matching TRBD1 (6 bases). The V end lost 6 bases, the J end lost 6 bases, and 12 bases lay between the germline ends. CDR3 length: 12 amino acids. CDR1 and CDR2 (germline): SNHLY, FYNNEI. The CDR3 DNA reads TGTGCCAGCAGCCCTACAGGGTTCGAGCAGTACTTC. This gives the protein CASSPTGFEQYF.

The chain is built from TRBV4-2 and TRBJ2-2, with 7 bases matching TRBD2. V was clipped by 4 bases and J by 4 bases; unmatched bases: 9. This CDR3 is 16 amino acids long. Germline lookup yields CDR1 LGHNA and CDR2 YNFKEQ. The CDR3 DNA reads as TGTGCCAGCAGCCCTCAAGACCCGGGAGGCACCGGGGAGCTGTTTTTT. Its translation: CASSPQDPGGTGELFF.

The rearrangement links TRBV5-6 to TRBJ1-3; no clear D gene. This CDR3 has 16 amino acids. CDR1 and CDR2 from the germline V gene are SGHDT and YYEEEE. The germline V and J ends were trimmed by 3 bases and 0 bases, with 13 bases remaining between them. In nucleotides, the CDR3 is TGTGCCAGCAGCTCCCCGGAGGGCAACTCTGGAAACACCATATATTTT. Translating gives CASSSPEGNSGNTIYF.

This chain connects TRBV7-9 to TRBJ2-6; D ambiguous. The germline V and J ends were trimmed by 1 base and 2 bases, with 6 bases remaining between them. Germline assignment: CDR1 SEHNR and CDR2 FQNEAQ (reference sequence). The CDR3 contains 15 residues. For the CDR3, the DNA is TGTGCCAGCAGCTTAGTAGCTCCTGGGGCCAACGTCCTGACTTTC. Its translation: CASSLVAPGANVLTF.